The 13 T cell receptor beta chains presented below share a single source sample, sequenced in a study of T cell changes during pregnancy in multiple sclerosis. Generated by immunoSEQ multiplex PCR, the TCRdb table keeps only in-frame clones and is missing some. The sample has approximately 61,000 clones; nearly 90% are singletons. The material was peripheral blood, obtained in the first trimester of pregnancy. Receptors originate from a female donor with multiple sclerosis, enrolled in a pregnancy study.

This clone was found once. The rearrangement uses TRBV28 and TRBJ2-1; 9 bases agree with TRBD1. The CDR3 covers 15 residues. Trimming at V came to 3 bases and at J to 3 bases, leaving 3 bases not matched to a gene. The V gene's germline CDR1 is MDHEN and CDR2 SYDVKM. The CDR3 is CASSLTGGFYNEQFF. For the CDR3, the DNA is TGTGCCAGCAGTTTGACAGGGGGTTTCTACAATGAGCAGTTCTTC. The full variable domain, its missing parts supplied by reference TRBV28 and TRBJ2-1, is DVKVTQSSRYLVKRTGEKVFLECVQDMDHENMFWYRQDPGLGLRLIYFSYDVKMKEKGDIPEGYSVSREKKERFSLILESASTNQTSMYLCASSLTGGFYNEQFFGPGTRLTVL.

The CDR3 nucleotides read TGTGCCAGCAGCGATGGAAGGGGTGTTTACGAGCAGTACTTC. Protein: CASSDGRGVYEQYF. The J gene is TRBJ2-7, the V gene TRBV9; a weak D match, TRBD1 (5 bases). In germline, CDR1 is SGDLS, CDR2 YYNGEE. The V end lost 3 bases, the J end lost 4 bases, and 14 bases lay between the germline ends. The CDR3 consists of 14 residues.

This clone was observed once. The chain recombines TRBV4-3 with TRBJ2-3, with 12 bases lining up with TRBD2. The CDR3 spans 18 residues. Trimming took 2 bases from V and 2 from J; bases not matched to a gene: 8. CDR1 is LGHNA and CDR2 is YSLEER in the germline V gene. The CDR3 loop reads CASSQQRGTSGYTDTQYF. The CDR3 DNA follows: TGCGCCAGCAGCCAACAACGAGGGACTAGCGGGTACACAGATACGCAGTATTTT.

V gene TRBV2 combines with J gene TRBJ2-3; 11 positions match TRBD2. Germline CDR1 is SNHLY and CDR2 is FYNNEI. V dropped 5 bases and J dropped 2; count of bases not matched to a gene: 3. The CDR3 runs 15 residues. CDR3 bases: TGTGCCAGCAGTAGGACTAGCGGGTTCACAGATACGCAGTATTTT. The encoded protein is CASSRTSGFTDTQYF.

This chain joins TRBV14 and TRBJ2-1; 8 positions agree with TRBD1. The ends lost 3 bases at V and 10 bases at J; junction bases unmatched: 2. Germline assignment: CDR1 SGHDN and CDR2 FVKESK. CDR3 length: 12 residues. The CDR3 protein is CASSHRGQEQFF. The CDR3 coding sequence is TGTGCCAGCAGCCACAGGGGGCAGGAGCAGTTCTTC.

J is TRBJ1-5 and V is TRBV10-3, with 10 bases aligning to TRBD1. This CDR3 is 17 amino acids long. CDR1 and CDR2 (germline): ENHRY, SYGVKD. The ends lost 2 bases at V and 6 bases at J; junction bases unmatched: 10. The CDR3 protein is CAISEAGQGVMGQPQHF. The CDR3 nucleotides are TGTGCCATCAGTGAGGCCGGACAGGGGGTAATGGGTCAGCCCCAGCATTTT.

The chain links TRBV29-1 to TRBJ1-5; TRBD1 aligns across 12 bases. The germline CDR1 and CDR2 sequences are SQVTM and ANQGSEA. The CDR3 has 16 residues. Losses at the gene ends were 6 bases for V and 6 bases for J; bases not matched to a gene: 12. The CDR3 loop reads CSVGTAGTGGVQPQHF. CDR3 DNA: TGCAGCGTAGGAACCGCCGGGACAGGGGGCGTTCAGCCCCAGCATTTT.

V gene TRBV10-3 combines with J gene TRBJ1-2, with 7 bases that match TRBD1. Germline CDR1 reads ENHRY; CDR2 reads SYGVKD. The CDR3 length is 14 residues. With V trimmed by 4 bases and J by 6 bases, 8 bases remained unmatched. The CDR3 DNA is TGTGCCATCAGTGGTCGGGACAGCGCGGATGGCTACACCTTC. This encodes CAISGRDSADGYTF.

The rearrangement uses TRBV19 and TRBJ1-5, with no clear D. Looked up from germline, CDR1 is LNHDA and CDR2 is SQIVND (reference sequence). The CDR3 runs 15 residues. The V gene lost 10 bases and the J gene lost 3 bases, with 19 bases spanning the gap. This CDR3 is CATSGEALFNQPQHF. The CDR3 nucleotides are TGTGCCACCTCGGGAGAGGCCCTATTCAATCAGCCCCAGCATTTT.

The chain couples TRBV28 to TRBJ2-7, with D unresolved. This CDR3 is 14 amino acids long. Germline V gives CDR1 MDHEN, CDR2 SYDVKM. V lost 3 bases and J 2 bases, leaving 11 bases between the germline ends. The CDR3 reads CASSFLDGPYEQYF. In nucleotides, the CDR3 is TGTGCCAGCAGTTTCCTAGACGGCCCCTACGAGCAGTACTTC.

The V gene is TRBV11-2, the J gene TRBJ2-5, with 7 bases matching TRBD2. CDR1 and CDR2 from the germline V gene are SGHAT and FQNNGV. Trimming took 1 base from V and 2 from J; bases not matched to a gene: 7. The CDR3 runs to 16 residues. The CDR3 sequence: CASSLGETSRQETQYF. CDR3 coding DNA: TGTGCCAGCAGCTTAGGCGAGACTAGCAGACAAGAGACCCAGTACTTC.

V is TRBV30 and J is TRBJ2-2; TRBD2 agrees at 14 bases. Losses at the gene ends were 5 bases for V and 7 bases for J; bases not matched to a gene: 9. CDR3 length: 16 amino acids. The germline V gene has CDR1 GTSNPN and CDR2 SVGIG (reference sequence). The CDR3, as DNA: TGTGCCTGGGCATCGGGACTAGCGGGAGTTATCGGGGAGCTGTTTTTT. It yields the protein CAWASGLAGVIGELFF.

CDR3 region: CASSDRASGGNEQFF. The CDR3, as DNA: TGTGCCAGCAGTGACCGGGCGAGCGGGGGAAATGAGCAGTTCTTC. The gene calls are TRBV6-4 and TRBJ2-1, with TRBD2 matching 8 bases. Per germline, CDR1 MRHNA and CDR2 SNTAGT. The junction had 7 bases not matched to a gene; V was cut back by 2 bases and J by 7 bases. The CDR3 spans 15 residues.